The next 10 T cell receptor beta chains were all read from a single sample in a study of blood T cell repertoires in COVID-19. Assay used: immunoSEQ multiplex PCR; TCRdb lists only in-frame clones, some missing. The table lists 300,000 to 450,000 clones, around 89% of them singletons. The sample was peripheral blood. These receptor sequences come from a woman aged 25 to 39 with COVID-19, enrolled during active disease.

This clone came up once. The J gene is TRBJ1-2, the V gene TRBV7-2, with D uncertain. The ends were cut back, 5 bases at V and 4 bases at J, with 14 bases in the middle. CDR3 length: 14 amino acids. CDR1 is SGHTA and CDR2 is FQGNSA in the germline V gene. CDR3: CASSPRVGPYGYTF. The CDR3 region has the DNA TGTGCCAGCAGCCCCCGGGTTGGCCCCTATGGCTACACCTTC.

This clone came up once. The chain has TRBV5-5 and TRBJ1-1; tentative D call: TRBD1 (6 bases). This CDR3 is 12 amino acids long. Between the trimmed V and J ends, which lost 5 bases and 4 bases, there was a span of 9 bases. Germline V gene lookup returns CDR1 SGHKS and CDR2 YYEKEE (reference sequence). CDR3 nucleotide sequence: TGTGCCAGCAGGGGGGCGAGCACTGAAGCTTTCTTT. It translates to CASRGASTEAFF.

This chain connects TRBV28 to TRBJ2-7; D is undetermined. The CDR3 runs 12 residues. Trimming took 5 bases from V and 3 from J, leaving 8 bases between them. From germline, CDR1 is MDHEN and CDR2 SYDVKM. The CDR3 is CASSRSIYEQYF. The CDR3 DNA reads TGTGCCAGCAGTCGCAGTATCTACGAGCAGTACTTC.

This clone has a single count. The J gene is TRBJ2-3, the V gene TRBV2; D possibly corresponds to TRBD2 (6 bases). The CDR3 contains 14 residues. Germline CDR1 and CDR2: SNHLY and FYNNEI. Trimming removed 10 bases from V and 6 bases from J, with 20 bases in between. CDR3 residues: CAIREGRRADTQYF. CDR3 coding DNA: TGTGCCATTAGAGAGGGACGGAGGGCCGATACGCAGTATTTT.

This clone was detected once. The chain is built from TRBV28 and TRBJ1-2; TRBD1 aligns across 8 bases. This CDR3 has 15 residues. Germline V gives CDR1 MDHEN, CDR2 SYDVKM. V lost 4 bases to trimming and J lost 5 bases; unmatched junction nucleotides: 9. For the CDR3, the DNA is TGTGCCAGCAGTTCTCCCCTCGGACAGGGTTATGGCTACACCTTC. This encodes CASSSPLGQGYGYTF.

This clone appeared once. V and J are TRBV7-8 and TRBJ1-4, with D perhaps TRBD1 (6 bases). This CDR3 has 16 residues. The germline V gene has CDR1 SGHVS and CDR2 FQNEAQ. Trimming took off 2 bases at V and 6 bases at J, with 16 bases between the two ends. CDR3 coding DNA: TGTGCCAGCAGCTTACCCCCCAGGGGCATATATGAAAAACTGTTTTTT. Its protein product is CASSLPPRGIYEKLFF.

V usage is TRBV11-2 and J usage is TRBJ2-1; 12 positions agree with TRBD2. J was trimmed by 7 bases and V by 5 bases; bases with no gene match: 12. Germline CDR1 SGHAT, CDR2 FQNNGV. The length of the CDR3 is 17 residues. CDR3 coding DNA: TGTGCCAGCAGCATTAGACTAGCGGGAGAAGGGATAAATGAGCAGTTCTTC. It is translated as CASSIRLAGEGINEQFF.

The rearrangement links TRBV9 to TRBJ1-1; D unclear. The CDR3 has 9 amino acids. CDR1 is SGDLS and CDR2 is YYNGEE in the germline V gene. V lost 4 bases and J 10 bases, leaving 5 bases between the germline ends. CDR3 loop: CASSPLAFF. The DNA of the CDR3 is TGTGCCAGCAGCCCCTTAGCTTTCTTT.

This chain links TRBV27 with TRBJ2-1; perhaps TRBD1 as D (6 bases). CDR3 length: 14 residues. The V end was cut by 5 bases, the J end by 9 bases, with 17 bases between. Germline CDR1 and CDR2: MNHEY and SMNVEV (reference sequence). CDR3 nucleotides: TGTGCCAGCAGTCCGTACAGGGCCCGGGGTGAGCAGTTCTTC. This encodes CASSPYRARGEQFF.

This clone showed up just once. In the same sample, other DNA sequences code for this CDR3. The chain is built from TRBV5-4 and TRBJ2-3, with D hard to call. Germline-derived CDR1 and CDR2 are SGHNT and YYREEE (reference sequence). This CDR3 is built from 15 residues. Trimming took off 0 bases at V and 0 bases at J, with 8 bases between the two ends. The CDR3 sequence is CASSLGGVSTDTQYF. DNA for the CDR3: TGTGCCAGCAGCTTGGGTGGAGTTAGCACAGATACGCAGTATTTT.